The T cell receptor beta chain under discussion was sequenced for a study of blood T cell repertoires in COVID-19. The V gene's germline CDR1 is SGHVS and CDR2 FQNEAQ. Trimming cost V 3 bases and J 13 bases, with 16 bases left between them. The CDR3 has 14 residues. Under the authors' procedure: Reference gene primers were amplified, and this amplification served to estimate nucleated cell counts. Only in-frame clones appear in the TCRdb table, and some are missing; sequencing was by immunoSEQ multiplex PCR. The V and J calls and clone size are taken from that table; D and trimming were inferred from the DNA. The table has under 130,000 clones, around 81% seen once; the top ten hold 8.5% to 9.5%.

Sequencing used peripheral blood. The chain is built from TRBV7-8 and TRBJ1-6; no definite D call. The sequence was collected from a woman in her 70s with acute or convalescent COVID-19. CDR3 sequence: CASSFEALAGPLHF. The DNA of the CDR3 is TGTGCCAGCAGCTTTGAGGCCCTAGCCGGGCCCCTCCACTTT.